The present TCR beta chain was sequenced within a study of response to subunit inactivated influenza vaccine. TCRdb called the RT-PCR reads again in MiXCR, with one record for every CDR3 protein. Of 450,000 to 550,000 distinct CDR3 sequences listed, approximately 24% are singletons. Study-level points and caveats: That few new T cells are recruited by each seasonal influenza vaccination was the authors' suggestion.

The CDR3 length is 14 residues. V dropped 3 bases and J dropped 3; count of bases not matched to a gene: 3. This clonotype was picked up many times. Its antigen remains unidentified. This receptor was taken from a man aged 45-60 years who received an inactivated influenza vaccine. V usage is TRBV12-3 or TRBV12-4 and J usage is TRBJ2-3, with TRBD2 identical over 7 bases. The sample here was CD4+ T cells sorted from PBMCs, taken 5 days after vaccination. The CDR3 loop is CASSFGGRTDTQYF. Written as DNA, the CDR3 is TGTGCCAGCAGTTTCGGGGGGAGGACAGATACGCAGTATTTT.